Presented here are 12 T cell receptor beta chains from one specimen sequenced in a study of blood T cell repertoires in COVID-19. Sequenced by immunoSEQ multiplex PCR; TCRdb stores in-frame clones only, minus some. The sample consists of more than 200,000 clones, 70% to 85% of them appearing once. Sample: PBMCs or T cells enriched from blood (not recorded which). These receptors were taken from a man aged 60 to 75 who had recovered from COVID-19.

The V call is TRBV11-2, the J call TRBJ1-3, with D possibly matching TRBD1 (6 bases). Trimming removed 5 bases from V and 0 bases from J, with 11 bases in between. Germline CDR1 and CDR2: SGHAT and FQNNGV. This CDR3 spans 15 amino acids. CDR3 sequence: CASSTGHSSGNTIYF. The DNA for the CDR3 is TGTGCCAGCAGCACGGGACATAGCTCTGGAAACACCATATATTTT.

The sample holds one count of this clone. The chain links TRBV29-1 to TRBJ1-2; 11 nucleotides align to TRBD1. Losses at the gene ends were 6 bases for V and 6 bases for J; bases not matched to a gene: 9. The CDR3 has 14 residues. Germline lookup yields CDR1 SQVTM and CDR2 ANQGSEA. DNA for the CDR3: TGCAGCGTATGGACAGGGGGCGCCCGGGATGGCTACACCTTC. Translating it yields CSVWTGGARDGYTF.

This clone was seen a handful of times. This sequence joins TRBV2 and TRBJ2-5, with TRBD1 identical over 7 bases. CDR1 is SNHLY and CDR2 is FYNNEI in the germline V gene. This CDR3 has 13 residues. The J segment lost 3 bases and the V segment lost 8 bases, leaving 6 bases of the junction unmatched. CDR3 in DNA: TGTGCCAGCGAGAGGGGGCTTAAAGAGACCCAGTACTTC. This encodes CASERGLKETQYF.

To note about this clone: The junction differs from germline at one of its ends, possibly a read error. This chain joins TRBV6-1 and TRBJ2-3; TRBD2 matches at 7 bases. The CDR3 is made up of 17 amino acids. In germline, CDR1 is MNHNS, CDR2 SASEGT. The CDR3 sequence: CASSKALGGMDTDTQYF. In DNA form, the CDR3 reads TGTGCCAGCAGTAAAGCGTTGGGGGGGATGGACACAGATACGCAGTATTTT.

The gene calls are TRBV12-5 and TRBJ1-4; D may be TRBD1 (6 bases). Trimming pared 5 bases from V and 8 bases from J, leaving 12 bases between. The CDR3 contains 13 residues. Per germline, CDR1 LGHNT and CDR2 FRNRAP. The CDR3 region has the DNA TGTGCTAGTGGTCGACAGGACGGCGAAAAACTGTTTTTT. This codes for CASGRQDGEKLFF.

This chain uses TRBV20-1 with TRBJ1-1; D call uncertain. Germline CDR1 DFQATT, CDR2 SNEGSKA (reference sequence). This CDR3 is 12 amino acids long. V was shortened by 3 bases and J by 7 bases, with 12 bases between the two germline ends. The CDR3 DNA follows: TGCAGTGCTAGTTCGGGGTTGGTTGAAGCTTTCTTT. This gives the protein CSASSGLVEAFF.

The rearrangement links TRBV5-1 to TRBJ2-1; 13 positions agree with TRBD2. V was pared by 3 bases and J by 7 bases, with 4 bases of the junction left unmatched. The germline CDR1 and CDR2 sequences are SGHRS and YFSETQ. This CDR3 contains 15 residues. CDR3: CASSSPGLAGNEQFF. The CDR3 region has the DNA TGCGCCAGCAGCTCCCCGGGACTAGCGGGGAATGAGCAGTTCTTC.

The rearrangement joins TRBV6-4 to TRBJ2-1; D is ambiguous. Germline CDR1 and CDR2: MRHNA and SNTAGT. CDR3 length: 12 residues. V dropped 6 bases and J dropped 6 bases, with 9 bases sitting between them. The CDR3 sequence: CASSAGGNEQFF. The CDR3 DNA follows: TGTGCCAGCAGCGCAGGTGGCAATGAGCAGTTCTTC.

This chain connects TRBV4-3 to TRBJ1-2, with 8 bases lining up with TRBD1. J gave up 4 bases and V 1 base, and 8 bases lay outside the gene matches. The germline CDR1 and CDR2 sequences are LGHNA and YSLEER. CDR3 size: 16 residues. The CDR3 here is CASSQVRQGAAYGYTF. The CDR3 bases are TGCGCCAGCAGCCAAGTCAGGCAGGGGGCCGCCTATGGCTACACCTTC.

The count of this clone is one. The V call is TRBV7-3, the J call TRBJ2-7, with TRBD1 matching 11 bases. V lost 5 bases and J lost 3; bases outside the gene matches: 6. There are 15 residues in the CDR3. Per the germline V gene, CDR1 is SGHTA and CDR2 is FQGTGA. The CDR3 region is CASSRTGTGGYEQYF. CDR3 nucleotides: TGTGCCAGCAGCAGAACCGGGACAGGGGGCTACGAGCAGTACTTC. Based on the CDR3 plus reference TRBV7-3 and TRBJ2-7, the full variable domain is GAGVSQTPSNKVTEKGKYVELRCDPISGHTALYWYRQSLGQGPEFLIYFQGTGAADDSGLPNDRFFAVRPEGSVSTLKIQRTERGDSAVYLCASSRTGTGGYEQYFGPGTRLTVT.

The genes are TRBV5-5 and TRBJ2-3, with 9 positions matching TRBD1. After removal of 0 bases from V and 6 bases from J, the junction contained 8 bases not matched to a gene. The CDR3 length is 16 residues. Germline V lookup: CDR1 SGHKS, CDR2 YYEKEE (reference sequence). This CDR3 reads CASSLGTGVIIDTQYF. The DNA of the CDR3 is TGTGCCAGCAGCTTGGGGACAGGGGTTATCATCGATACGCAGTATTTT.

This chain links TRBV7-8 with TRBJ1-1; unclear D gene. CDR1 is SGHVS and CDR2 is FQNEAQ in the germline V gene. V lost 1 base, J lost 7 bases, and 13 bases lay in between. There are 14 residues in the CDR3. CDR3: CASSLVAQSVEAFF. CDR3 nucleotides: TGTGCCAGCAGCTTAGTCGCACAGTCGGTTGAAGCTTTCTTT.